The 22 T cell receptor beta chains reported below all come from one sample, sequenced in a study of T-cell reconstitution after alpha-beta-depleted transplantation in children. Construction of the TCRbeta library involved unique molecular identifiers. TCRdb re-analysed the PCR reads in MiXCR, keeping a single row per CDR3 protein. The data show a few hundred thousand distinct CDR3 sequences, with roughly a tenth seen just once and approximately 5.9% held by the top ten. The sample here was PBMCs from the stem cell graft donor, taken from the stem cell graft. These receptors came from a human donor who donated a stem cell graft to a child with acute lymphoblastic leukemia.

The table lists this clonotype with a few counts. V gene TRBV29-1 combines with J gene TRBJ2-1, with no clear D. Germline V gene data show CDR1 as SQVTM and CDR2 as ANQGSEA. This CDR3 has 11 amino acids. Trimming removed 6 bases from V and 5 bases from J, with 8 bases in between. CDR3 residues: CSVVQDNEQFF. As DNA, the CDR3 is TGCAGCGTAGTACAAGACAATGAGCAGTTCTTC.

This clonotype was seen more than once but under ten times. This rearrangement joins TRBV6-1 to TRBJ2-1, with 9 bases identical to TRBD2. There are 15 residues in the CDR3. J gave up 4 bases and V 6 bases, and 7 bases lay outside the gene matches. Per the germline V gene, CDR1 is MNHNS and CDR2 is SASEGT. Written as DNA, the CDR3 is TGTGCCAGCAGCCGCACTAGCGGGTCTTACAATGAGCAGTTCTTC. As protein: CASSRTSGSYNEQFF.

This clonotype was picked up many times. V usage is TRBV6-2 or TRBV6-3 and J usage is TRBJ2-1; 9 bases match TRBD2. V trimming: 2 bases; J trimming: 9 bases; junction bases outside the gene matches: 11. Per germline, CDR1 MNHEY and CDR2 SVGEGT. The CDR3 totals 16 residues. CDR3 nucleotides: TGTGCCAGCAGTTACCCCCGGCTAGCGGGGTTGGGTGAGCAGTTCTTC. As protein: CASSYPRLAGLGEQFF.

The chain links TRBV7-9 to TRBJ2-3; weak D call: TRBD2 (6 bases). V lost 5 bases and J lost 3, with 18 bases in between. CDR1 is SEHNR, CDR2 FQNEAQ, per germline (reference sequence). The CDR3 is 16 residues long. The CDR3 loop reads CASSQSTGAGTDTQYF. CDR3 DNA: TGTGCCAGCAGCCAGTCGACCGGGGCGGGGACAGATACGCAGTATTTT.

The CDR3 DNA reads as TGTGCCAGCAGTACGACCCCCCGGAGCTCCTATAATTCACCCCTCCACTTT. Its translation is CASSTTPRSSYNSPLHF. This chain joins TRBV7-2 and TRBJ1-6; no definite D call. CDR1 is SGHTA, CDR2 FQGNSA, per germline. The CDR3 length is 17 residues. The V end lost 6 bases, the J end lost 0 bases, and 15 bases lay between the germline ends.

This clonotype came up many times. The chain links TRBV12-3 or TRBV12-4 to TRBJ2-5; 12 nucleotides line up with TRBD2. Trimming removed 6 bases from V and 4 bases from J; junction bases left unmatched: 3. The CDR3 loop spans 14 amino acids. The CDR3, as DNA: TGTGCCAGCAGCTGGGGACTAGCGGGAGAGACCCAGTACTTC. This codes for CASSWGLAGETQYF.

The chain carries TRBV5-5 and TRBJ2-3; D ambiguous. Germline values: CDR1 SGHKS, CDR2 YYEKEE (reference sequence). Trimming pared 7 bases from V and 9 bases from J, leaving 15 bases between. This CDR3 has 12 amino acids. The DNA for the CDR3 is TGTGCCAGCCTCCCCTGGGCCGCGACGCAGTATTTT. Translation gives CASLPWAATQYF.

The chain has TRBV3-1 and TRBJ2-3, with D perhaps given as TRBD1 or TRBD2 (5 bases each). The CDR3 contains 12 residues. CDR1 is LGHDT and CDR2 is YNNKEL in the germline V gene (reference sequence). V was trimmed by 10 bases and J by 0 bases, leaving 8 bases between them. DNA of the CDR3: TGTGCCACCCGGGACAGCACAGATACGCAGTATTTT. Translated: CATRDSTDTQYF.

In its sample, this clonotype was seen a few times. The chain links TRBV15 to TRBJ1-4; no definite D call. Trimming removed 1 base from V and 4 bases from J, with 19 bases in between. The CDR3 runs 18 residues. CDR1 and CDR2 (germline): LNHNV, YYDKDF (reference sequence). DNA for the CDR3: TGTGCCACCAGCAGAGTCATCCCCCTTGTGGGAATTAATGAAAAACTGTTTTTT. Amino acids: CATSRVIPLVGINEKLFF.

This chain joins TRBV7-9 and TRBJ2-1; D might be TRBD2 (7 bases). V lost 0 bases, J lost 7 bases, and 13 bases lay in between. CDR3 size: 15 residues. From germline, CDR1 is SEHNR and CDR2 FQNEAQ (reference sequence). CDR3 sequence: CASSLAGGPGNEQFF. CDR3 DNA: TGTGCCAGCAGCTTAGCGGGGGGGCCGGGGAATGAGCAGTTCTTC.

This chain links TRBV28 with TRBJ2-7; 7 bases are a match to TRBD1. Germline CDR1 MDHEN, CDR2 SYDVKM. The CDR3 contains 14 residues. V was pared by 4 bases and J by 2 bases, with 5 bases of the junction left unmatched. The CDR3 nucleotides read TGTGCCAGCAGTTCCGGGACAGACACCTACGAGCAGTACTTC. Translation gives CASSSGTDTYEQYF.

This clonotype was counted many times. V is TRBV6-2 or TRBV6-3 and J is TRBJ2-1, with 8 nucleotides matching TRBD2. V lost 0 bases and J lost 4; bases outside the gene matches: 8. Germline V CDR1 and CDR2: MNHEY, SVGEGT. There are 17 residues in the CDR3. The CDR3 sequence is CASSYSGGVNVYNEQFF. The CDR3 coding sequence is TGTGCCAGCAGTTACTCCGGGGGGGTTAACGTATACAATGAGCAGTTCTTC.

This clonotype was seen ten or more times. The CDR3 region is CASSPDRGNQETQYF. CDR3 bases: TGTGCCAGCAGCCCGGACAGGGGGAACCAAGAGACCCAGTACTTC. The rearrangement links TRBV7-7 to TRBJ2-5; TRBD1 matches at 10 bases. Looked up from germline, CDR1 is SSHAT and CDR2 is FNYEAQ (reference sequence). CDR3 length: 15 amino acids. After removal of 5 bases from V and 0 bases from J, the junction contained 3 bases not matched to a gene.

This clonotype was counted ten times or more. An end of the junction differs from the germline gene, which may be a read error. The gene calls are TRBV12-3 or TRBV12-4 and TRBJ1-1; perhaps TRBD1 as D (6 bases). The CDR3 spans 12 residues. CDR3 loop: CASSLTGTEAFF. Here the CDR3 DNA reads TGCGCCAGCAGCTTGACAGGTACTGAAGCTTTCTTT.

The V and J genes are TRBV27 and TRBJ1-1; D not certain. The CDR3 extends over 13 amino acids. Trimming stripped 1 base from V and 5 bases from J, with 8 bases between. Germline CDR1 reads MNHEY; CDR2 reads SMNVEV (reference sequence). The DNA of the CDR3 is TGTGCCAGCAGTTTATTGGGGAGAACTGAAGCTTTCTTT. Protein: CASSLLGRTEAFF.

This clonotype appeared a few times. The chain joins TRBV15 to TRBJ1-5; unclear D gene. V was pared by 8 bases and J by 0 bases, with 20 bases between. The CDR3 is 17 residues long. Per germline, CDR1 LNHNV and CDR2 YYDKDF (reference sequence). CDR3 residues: CATEHKTRRDSNQPQHF. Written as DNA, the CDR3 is TGTGCCACCGAGCATAAGACCAGGAGGGATAGCAATCAGCCCCAGCATTTT. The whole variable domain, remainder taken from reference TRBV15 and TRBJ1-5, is DAMVIQNPRYQVTQFGKPVTLSCSQTLNHNVMYWYQQKSSQAPKLLFHYYDKDFNNEADTPDNFQSRRPNTSFCFLDIRSPGLGDTAMYLCATEHKTRRDSNQPQHFGDGTRLSIL.

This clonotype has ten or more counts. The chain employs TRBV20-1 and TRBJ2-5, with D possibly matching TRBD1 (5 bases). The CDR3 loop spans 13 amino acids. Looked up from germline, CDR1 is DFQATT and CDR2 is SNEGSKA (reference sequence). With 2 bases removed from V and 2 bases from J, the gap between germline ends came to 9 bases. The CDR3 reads CSARPQGQETQYF. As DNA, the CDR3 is TGCAGTGCTAGACCTCAGGGACAAGAGACCCAGTACTTC.

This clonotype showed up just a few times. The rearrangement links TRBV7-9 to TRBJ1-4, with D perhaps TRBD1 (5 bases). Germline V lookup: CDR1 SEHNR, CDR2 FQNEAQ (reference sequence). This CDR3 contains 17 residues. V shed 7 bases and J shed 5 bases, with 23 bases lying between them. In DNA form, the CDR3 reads TGTGCCAGCATCCCGCGCCCCCGAGGGACGGCAAATGAAAAACTGTTTTTT. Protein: CASIPRPRGTANEKLFF.

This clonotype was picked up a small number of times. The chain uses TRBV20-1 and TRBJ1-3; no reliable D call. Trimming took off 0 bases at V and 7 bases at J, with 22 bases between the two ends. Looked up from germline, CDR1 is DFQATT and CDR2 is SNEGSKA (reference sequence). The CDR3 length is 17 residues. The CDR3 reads CSAREPGGTWLGNTIYF. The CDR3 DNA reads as TGCAGTGCTAGAGAGCCCGGTGGCACCTGGTTGGGGAACACCATATATTTT.

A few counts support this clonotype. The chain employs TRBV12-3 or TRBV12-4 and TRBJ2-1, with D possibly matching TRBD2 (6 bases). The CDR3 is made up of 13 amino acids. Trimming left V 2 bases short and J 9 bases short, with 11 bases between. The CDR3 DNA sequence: TGTGCCAGCAGTTTATCCGGGCGGGGTGAGCAGTTCTTC. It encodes CASSLSGRGEQFF.

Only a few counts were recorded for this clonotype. This CDR3 is CASSRDSVNTEAFF. As DNA, the CDR3 is TGTGCCAGCAGCCGCGACAGTGTAAACACTGAAGCTTTCTTT. V gene TRBV12-3 or TRBV12-4 combines with J gene TRBJ1-1, with D possibly matching TRBD1 (5 bases). The length of the CDR3 is 14 residues. With 6 bases removed from V and 2 bases from J, the gap between germline ends came to 13 bases.

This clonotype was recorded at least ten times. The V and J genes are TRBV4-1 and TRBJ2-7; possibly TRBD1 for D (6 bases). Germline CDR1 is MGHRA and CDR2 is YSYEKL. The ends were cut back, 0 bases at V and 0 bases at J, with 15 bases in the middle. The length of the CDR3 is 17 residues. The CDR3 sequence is CASSQDGGGDSSYEQYF. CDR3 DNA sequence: TGCGCCAGCAGCCAAGATGGGGGCGGAGATAGCTCCTACGAGCAGTACTTC.